The clone carrying this T cell receptor (beta chain) was seen at least ten times. V lost 4 bases and J lost 4, with 12 bases in between. Per germline, CDR1 SGHKS and CDR2 YYEKEE (reference sequence). This CDR3 contains 13 residues. The data belong to a study of T-cell reconstitution after alpha-beta-depleted transplantation in children. Preparation of the TCRbeta library used unique molecular identifiers. TCRdb processed the PCR reads anew with MiXCR; each CDR3 protein has one entry. Among hundreds of thousands of distinct CDR3 sequences, over 9% were seen once, and the ten largest hold roughly 7%. This TCR derives from a boy less than two years old with acute myeloid leukemia, due to receive a stem cell transplant. This material consisted of PBMCs, taken before TCRalphabeta/CD19-depleted stem cell transplant. V is TRBV5-5 and J is TRBJ2-7, with no clear D. CDR3 amino acids: CASSGRWVYEQYF. CDR3 coding DNA: TGTGCCAGCAGCGGACGATGGGTTTACGAGCAGTACTTC.